These T cell receptor beta chains were read from a single sample in a study of vaccination effects on CD4 cells after COVID-19. These receptors lack a known antigen. Sequencing was performed with immunoSEQ multiplex PCR; in TCRdb, only in-frame clones are kept and a portion is missing. The table records about 51,000 clones, approximately 74% of them present only once. This material consisted of CD4+ T cells from PBMCs cultured without peptide, taken before COVID-19 vaccination. Source of these receptors: a human donor who had a prior SARS-CoV-2 infection. CDR3s include the opening cysteine and the closing phenylalanine or tryptophan. The order of the fields is V gene, J gene, clone size, D gene, CDR3 DNA, CDR3 protein. The D gene is left open where the match is weak. Clone size is shown for a subset of rows, as once, few, many or a class of expanded clone.

TRBV14	TRBJ2-7	NA	NA	TGTGCCAGCAGCCAAGGACGGTATTCCTACGAGCAGTACTTC	CASSQGRYSYEQYF
TRBV24-1	TRBJ2-1	NA	NA	TGTGCCACGGGGGGATCCACAGCGGATTCCTACAATGAGCAGTTCTTC	CATGGSTADSYNEQFF
TRBV2	TRBJ1-1	few	NA	TGTGCCAGCACCATGTACACTGAAGCTTTCTTT	CASTMYTEAFF
TRBV7-9	TRBJ1-2	NA	TRBD1	TGTGCCAGCAGGCGGACAGGGAAGGCGTCGAACTATGGCTACACCTTC	CASRRTGKASNYGYTF
TRBV5-4	TRBJ2-3	once	NA	TGTGCCAGCAGCTTCGAGGGGCGGGGCGAAACAGATACGCAGTATTTT	CASSFEGRGETDTQYF
TRBV29-1	TRBJ2-5	once	NA	TGCAGCGTTGAGAGGGTTCAGCAGTACTTC	CSVERVQQYF
TRBV5-1	TRBJ2-1	once	NA	TGCGCCAGCAGCTTGGTAGCGGTCTCCTACAATGAGCAGTTCTTC	CASSLVAVSYNEQFF
TRBV10-2	TRBJ1-5	NA	TRBD1	TGCGCCAGCAGTGGAGAACAGGGGCAGCCCCAGCATTTT	CASSGEQGQPQHF
TRBV27	TRBJ2-7	NA	TRBD2	TGTGCCAGCAGAGGACTAGCGGAACGCTCCTACGAGCAGTACTTC	CASRGLAERSYEQYF
TRBV7-8	TRBJ2-7	NA	TRBD2	TGTGCCAGCAGCATAAGCGGGGGGCTTGGCGAGCAGTACTTC	CASSISGGLGEQYF
TRBV7-3	TRBJ1-1	NA	NA	TGTGCCAGCAGCCCAGGGGCGAACACTGAAGCTTTCTTT	CASSPGANTEAFF
TRBV18	TRBJ1-2	NA	TRBD1	TGTGCCAGCTCACCGACAGGGCTCCATGGCTACACCTTC	CASSPTGLHGYTF
TRBV29-1	TRBJ2-1	NA	NA	TGCAGCGTTGAAGAACTAGCTGGACAATATGAGCAGTTCTTC	CSVEELAGQYEQFF
TRBV7-2	TRBJ1-6	NA	NA	TGTGCCAGCAGCTTAGATTCTAACAGGGTCTCACCCCTCCACTTT	CASSLDSNRVSPLHF
TRBV5-6	TRBJ2-7	NA	NA	TGTGCCAGCAGCCCTAGATGGGTCTCCTACGAGCAGTACTTC	CASSPRWVSYEQYF
TRBV5-5	TRBJ2-2	NA	TRBD1	TGTGCCAGCATGTTCAACGTTGGACAGGGATACACCGGGGAGCTGTTTTTT	CASMFNVGQGYTGELFF
TRBV30	TRBJ2-5	NA	NA	TGTGCCTGGAGAGTTGGAGAGACCCAGTACTTC	CAWRVGETQYF
TRBV19	TRBJ2-3	NA	NA	TGTGCCAGTAGTAAGGGTGCCACAGATACGCAGTATTTT	CASSKGATDTQYF
TRBV4-2	TRBJ1-4	NA	NA	TGTGCCAGCAGCCGGGGTGGAAAAGTTGATGAAAAACTGTTTTTT	CASSRGGKVDEKLFF
TRBV5-1	TRBJ2-5	few	NA	TGCGCCAGCAGCTTGAGTGCGTCACAAGAGACCCAGTACTTC	CASSLSASQETQYF
TRBV6-5	TRBJ2-7	NA	TRBD2	TGTGCCAGCAGCCCCCAGCGGACTAGCGGGTACGAGCAGTACTTC	CASSPQRTSGYEQYF
TRBV18	TRBJ2-1	few	TRBD2	TGTGCCAGCTCACCGTGGATAGCGGGTAGCTCCTACAATGAGCAGTTCTTC	CASSPWIAGSSYNEQFF
TRBV3-1/TRBV3-2	TRBJ2-2	NA	TRBD1	TGTGCCAGCAGCCACAGGGGACAGGGCGGCACCGGGGAGCTGTTTTTT	CASSHRGQGGTGELFF
TRBV5-1	TRBJ2-1	NA	NA	TGCGCCAGCAAACCTAGCGTGTTCGGGAATGAGCAGTTCTTC	CASKPSVFGNEQFF
TRBV10-3	TRBJ2-7	NA	TRBD2	TGTGCCCAACATCCCTCGGAAGCGGGGGGGCTCTCCGAGCAGTACTTC	CAQHPSEAGGLSEQYF
TRBV6-2/TRBV6-3	TRBJ2-3	NA	TRBD2	TGTGCCAGCAGTTACTCGATGCAGCGGGGAGATACGCAGTATTTT	CASSYSMQRGDTQYF
TRBV9	TRBJ1-1	NA	NA	TGTGCCAGCAGCATCACCCGGAACACTGAAGCTTTCTTT	CASSITRNTEAFF
TRBV25-1	TRBJ2-7	NA	TRBD2	TGTGCCAGCAGCCGGGGCGTGGCGGGGGACTCCTACGAGCAGTACTTC	CASSRGVAGDSYEQYF
TRBV15	TRBJ1-2	NA	TRBD1	TGTGCCACCAGCAGAGGAACTTACAGGGGGTATGGCTACACCTTC	CATSRGTYRGYGYTF
TRBV9	TRBJ1-5	NA	TRBD1	TGTGCCAGCAGCCGCGGACAGGGCGATCGCAATCAGCCCCAGCATTTT	CASSRGQGDRNQPQHF
TRBV6-5	TRBJ1-5	NA	NA	TGTGCCAGCAGCCGCGGACGGGGAAATCAGCCCCAGCATTTT	CASSRGRGNQPQHF
TRBV7-6	TRBJ2-5	NA	TRBD2	TGTGCCAGCAGTGGGAGGGAGGGCCCTGTGTCAGAGACCCAGTACTTC	CASSGREGPVSETQYF
TRBV6-1	TRBJ2-3	NA	NA	TGTGCCAGCAGTGAGCTGGGGGGCCGCACAGATACGCAGTATTTT	CASSELGGRTDTQYF
TRBV2	TRBJ1-2	NA	NA	TGTGCCAGCAGTGCCGACAGGAACTATGGCTACACCTTC	CASSADRNYGYTF
TRBV7-2	TRBJ2-1	NA	TRBD2	TGTGCCAGCAGCTTAGTGATGCGGGGGGGCAGAAATGAGCAGTTCTTC	CASSLVMRGGRNEQFF
TRBV30	TRBJ2-7	once	TRBD1	TGTGCCTGGAGTCGACCCTGGGGACAGGCCACCTACGAGCAGTACTTC	CAWSRPWGQATYEQYF
TRBV11-2	TRBJ2-7	NA	NA	TGTGCCAGCAGCCCGGGGGGTGGAGGGGGCTACGAGCAGTACTTC	CASSPGGGGGYEQYF
TRBV7-2	TRBJ2-3	NA	TRBD2	TGTGCCAGCAGCCATTTTAGCGGGAGCCTGGGCACAGATACGCAGTATTTT	CASSHFSGSLGTDTQYF
TRBV7-8	TRBJ1-5	NA	NA	TGTGCCAGCAGCTTAGGTGAAGCCCAGCATTTT	CASSLGEAQHF
TRBV19	TRBJ1-5	NA	TRBD1	TGTGCCAGTAGTATAGGTCAGGGGGCGCGGCAGCCCCAGCATTTT	CASSIGQGARQPQHF
TRBV5-5	TRBJ1-2	NA	NA	TGTGCCAGCAGCTTGGTATTATCCAACTATGGCTACACCTTC	CASSLVLSNYGYTF
TRBV5-1	TRBJ2-7	NA	NA	TGCGCCAGCAGCTTGGACTCCAGGGTCCGCGAGCAGTACTTC	CASSLDSRVREQYF
TRBV7-3	TRBJ2-3	NA	TRBD2	TGTGCCAGCAGCTTCGCCTCAGCGGGGCAAGATACGCAGTATTTT	CASSFASAGQDTQYF
TRBV18	TRBJ2-3	NA	TRBD2	TGTGCCAGCTCACCGACTAGCGGGGCCACAGATACGCAGTATTTT	CASSPTSGATDTQYF
TRBV7-9	TRBJ2-7	NA	TRBD1	TGTGCCAGCACCCCGACAGGGGTGGGGTACGAGCAGTACTTC	CASTPTGVGYEQYF
TRBV21-1	TRBJ1-5	NA	NA	TGTGCCAGCAGCCCTTATCGGGACCGATGGGTACCCGGCAATCAGCCCCAGCATTTT	CASSPYRDRWVPGNQPQHF
TRBV20-1	TRBJ2-7	NA	TRBD1	TGCAGTGCTAGTGAGGGGGCTATTCCCTACGAGCAGTACTTC	CSASEGAIPYEQYF
TRBV20-1	TRBJ1-1	NA	NA	TGCAGTGCTAGTCCAGCAACGAACACTGAAGCTTTCTTT	CSASPATNTEAFF
TRBV5-4	TRBJ2-5	NA	NA	TGTGCCAGCAGCCCGACAGGAAAAGAGACCCAGTACTTC	CASSPTGKETQYF
TRBV9	TRBJ1-2	NA	NA	TGTGCCAGCAGCCGAACAGAGACCTATGGCTACACCTTC	CASSRTETYGYTF
TRBV7-9	TRBJ1-1	NA	TRBD1	TGTGCCAGCAGCCCGGCCGGGACAGGGGGCGTCGGTGAAGCTTTCTTT	CASSPAGTGGVGEAFF
TRBV7-2	TRBJ2-7	NA	NA	TGTGCCAGCAGCTTCCAATCCGGCGGGACGTACTCCTACGAGCAGTACTTC	CASSFQSGGTYSYEQYF
TRBV7-8	TRBJ2-7	NA	TRBD1	TGTGCCAGCAGCACGTCGACAGGGGTCTACGAGCAGTACTTC	CASSTSTGVYEQYF
TRBV3-1/TRBV3-2	TRBJ2-1	NA	NA	TGTGCCAGCAGCCAGAGTCCCGATACCTACAATGAGCAGTTCTTC	CASSQSPDTYNEQFF
TRBV7-3	TRBJ2-3	NA	NA	TGTGCCAGCAGCTTAACGGGACGGGGCGATACGCAGTATTTT	CASSLTGRGDTQYF